A selection of T cell receptor beta chains follows, all from one sample in a study of blood T cell repertoires in COVID-19. Clones were sequenced by immunoSEQ multiplex PCR, and TCRdb holds only the in-frame ones, with some missing. Here the sample spans some 170,000 clones, about 75% being singletons. The material sequenced was peripheral blood. These receptors were collected from a woman aged 70-85 years with acute or convalescent COVID-19. Both conserved end residues are part of each CDR3. Fields, in order: V gene, D gene, J gene, clone size, CDR3 protein, CDR3 DNA. A D gene is named only where the DNA matches it firmly. The size entry is marked missing in some rows and otherwise reads once, few, many or a size class.

V: TRBV6-1; D: TRBD1; J: TRBJ2-2; size: NA; CDR3: CASSEEDRSRLFF; DNA: TGTGCCAGCAGTGAAGAGGACAGGTCAAGGCTGTTTTTT
V: TRBV9; D: TRBD2; J: TRBJ2-6; size: NA; CDR3: CASSVGAGGGFGANVLTF; DNA: TGTGCCAGCAGCGTAGGTGCGGGAGGAGGATTTGGGGCCAACGTCCTGACTTTC
V: TRBV7-6; D: NA; J: TRBJ2-1; size: once; CDR3: CASSPQLAAGREQFF; DNA: TGTGCCAGCAGCCCCCAACTAGCTGCCGGGCGTGAGCAGTTCTTC
V: TRBV19; D: NA; J: TRBJ1-5; size: NA; CDR3: CASSKENQPQHF; DNA: TGTGCCAGTAGTAAGGAGAATCAGCCCCAGCATTTT
V: TRBV5-1; D: TRBD2; J: TRBJ2-1; size: NA; CDR3: CASSLPSGSSSNEQFF; DNA: TGCGCCAGCAGCCTACCTAGCGGAAGCTCTTCCAATGAGCAGTTCTTC
V: TRBV19; D: NA; J: TRBJ2-3; size: NA; CDR3: CASSNKRHTDTQYF; DNA: TGTGCCAGTAGTAACAAGCGGCACACAGATACGCAGTATTTT
V: TRBV5-6; D: TRBD1; J: TRBJ1-1; size: NA; CDR3: CASKSVTGGDTEAFF; DNA: TGTGCCAGCAAATCCGTGACAGGGGGGGACACTGAAGCTTTCTTT
V: TRBV11-2; D: NA; J: TRBJ2-7; size: NA; CDR3: CASSLSLSREPFYEQYF; DNA: TGTGCCAGCAGCTTAAGTTTATCTAGAGAACCCTTTTACGAGCAGTACTTC
V: TRBV13; D: TRBD1; J: TRBJ2-3; size: NA; CDR3: CASSSRTGDTDTQYF; DNA: TGTGCCAGCAGCTCCCGGACAGGGGACACAGATACGCAGTATTTT
V: TRBV5-4; D: NA; J: TRBJ2-4; size: few; CDR3: CASSLRQGGFQYF; DNA: TGTGCCAGCAGTTTGCGGCAGGGTGGGTTTCAGTACTTC
V: TRBV2; D: NA; J: TRBJ2-5; size: few; CDR3: CASSGGLGQETQYF; DNA: TGTGCCAGCAGTGGGGGGCTGGGCCAAGAGACCCAGTACTTC
V: TRBV5-1; D: NA; J: TRBJ1-1; size: NA; CDR3: CASSGLSGNTEAFF; DNA: TGCGCCAGCAGCGGACTAAGCGGGAACACTGAAGCTTTCTTT
V: TRBV19; D: TRBD1; J: TRBJ1-5; size: NA; CDR3: CASSMGLLAGGFNGGQPQHF; DNA: TGTGCCAGTAGTATGGGTCTTTTGGCAGGGGGGTTCAACGGGGGTCAGCCCCAGCATTTT
V: TRBV10-3; D: NA; J: TRBJ2-7; size: NA; CDR3: CAISPQEGEQYF; DNA: TGTGCCATCAGTCCACAGGAGGGCGAGCAGTACTTC
V: TRBV3-1/TRBV3-2; D: NA; J: TRBJ1-6; size: NA; CDR3: CASSQGVENSPLHF; DNA: TGTGCCAGCAGCCAAGGAGTAGAGAATTCACCCCTCCACTTT
V: TRBV9; D: TRBD1; J: TRBJ1-1; size: once; CDR3: CASSGGQGARTEAFF; DNA: TGTGCCAGCAGCGGGGGACAGGGGGCAAGGACTGAAGCTTTCTTT
V: TRBV6-1; D: NA; J: TRBJ1-4; size: few; CDR3: CASSESRGRDEKLFF; DNA: TGTGCCAGCAGTGAATCACGAGGGAGGGACGAAAAACTGTTTTTT
V: TRBV7-3; D: NA; J: TRBJ2-1; size: NA; CDR3: CASSPTRLRTTYNEQFF; DNA: TGTGCCAGCAGCCCCACCAGACTCAGAACAACCTACAATGAGCAGTTCTTC
V: TRBV4-1; D: NA; J: TRBJ1-5; size: NA; CDR3: CASSQEPGKPQHF; DNA: TGCGCCAGCAGCCAAGAGCCAGGGAAGCCCCAGCATTTT
V: TRBV30; D: TRBD1; J: TRBJ1-5; size: NA; CDR3: CAWSTQGGQPQHF; DNA: TGTGCCTGGAGTACGCAGGGGGGTCAGCCCCAGCATTTT
V: TRBV4-1; D: TRBD2; J: TRBJ2-2; size: NA; CDR3: CASSPLGLAGGQGGELFF; DNA: TGCGCCAGCAGCCCCTTGGGACTAGCGGGAGGACAGGGCGGGGAGCTGTTTTTT
V: TRBV18; D: TRBD1; J: TRBJ1-6; size: NA; CDR3: CASSPGTANSPLHF; DNA: TGTGCCAGCTCACCCGGGACAGCTAATTCACCCCTCCACTTT
V: TRBV5-1; D: TRBD2; J: TRBJ2-1; size: many; CDR3: CASSLGFPGLAGHNEQFF; DNA: TGCGCCAGCAGCTTGGGTTTCCCGGGACTAGCGGGACACAATGAGCAGTTCTTC
V: TRBV28; D: NA; J: TRBJ1-2; size: NA; CDR3: CASSIRTDTYGYTF; DNA: TGTGCCAGCAGTATTAGGACAGATACATATGGCTACACCTTC
V: TRBV9; D: NA; J: TRBJ2-1; size: NA; CDR3: CASSLNGRGYNEQFF; DNA: TGTGCCAGCAGCTTAAACGGGAGAGGCTACAATGAGCAGTTCTTC
V: TRBV5-4; D: TRBD1; J: TRBJ1-1; size: NA; CDR3: CASSLPAGGTEAFF; DNA: TGTGCCAGCAGCTTGCCAGCAGGGGGGACTGAAGCTTTCTTT
V: TRBV2; D: NA; J: TRBJ1-4; size: NA; CDR3: CASSVGQGSEKLFF; DNA: TGTGCCAGCAGTGTGGGGCAGGGGAGTGAAAAACTGTTTTTT
V: TRBV19; D: TRBD1; J: TRBJ2-3; size: NA; CDR3: CASSIGSGQDTQYF; DNA: TGTGCCAGTAGTATTGGATCGGGACAGGATACGCAGTATTTT
V: TRBV2; D: TRBD2; J: TRBJ2-1; size: NA; CDR3: CARGTSGAYNEQFF; DNA: TGTGCCAGAGGGACTAGCGGAGCTTACAATGAGCAGTTCTTC
V: TRBV3-1/TRBV3-2; D: NA; J: TRBJ2-5; size: NA; CDR3: CASSPGPIGHSGQETQYF; DNA: TGTGCCAGCAGCCCCGGACCGATTGGACATTCCGGGCAAGAGACCCAGTACTTC
V: TRBV20-1; D: NA; J: TRBJ1-1; size: NA; CDR3: CSANPRTEAFF; DNA: TGCAGTGCCAACCCCCGGACTGAAGCTTTCTTT
V: TRBV9; D: TRBD2; J: TRBJ2-3; size: NA; CDR3: CASSVGTSGRMVGTDTQYF; DNA: TGTGCCAGCAGCGTTGGGACTAGCGGGAGAATGGTAGGCACAGATACGCAGTATTTT
V: TRBV7-8; D: NA; J: TRBJ1-5; size: NA; CDR3: CASSATEQPNQPQHF; DNA: TGTGCCAGCAGCGCGACAGAACAGCCAAATCAGCCCCAGCATTTT
V: TRBV11-2; D: TRBD2; J: TRBJ2-7; size: NA; CDR3: CASSLISRASGYEQYF; DNA: TGTGCCAGCAGCTTAATCTCCCGGGCTAGCGGATACGAGCAGTACTTC
V: TRBV5-6; D: TRBD1; J: TRBJ2-3; size: NA; CDR3: CASSLGTGVGTDTQYF; DNA: TGTGCCAGCAGCTTGGGTACAGGGGTGGGGACAGATACGCAGTATTTT
V: TRBV7-2; D: NA; J: TRBJ2-2; size: once; CDR3: CASTQTGAANTGELFF; DNA: TGTGCCAGCACCCAAACCGGAGCGGCGAACACCGGGGAGCTGTTTTTT
V: TRBV6-5; D: TRBD2; J: TRBJ2-7; size: NA; CDR3: CASSYSTSALVYEQYF; DNA: TGTGCCAGCAGTTACTCAACTAGCGCCCTCGTCTACGAGCAGTACTTC
V: TRBV18; D: TRBD2; J: TRBJ2-5; size: NA; CDR3: CASSSGISGETQYF; DNA: TGTGCCAGCTCTAGCGGGATAAGTGGAGAGACCCAGTACTTC
V: TRBV18; D: TRBD2; J: TRBJ2-1; size: NA; CDR3: CASSPVPGTSGRQNYNEQFF; DNA: TGTGCCAGCTCACCAGTACCAGGGACTAGCGGGAGGCAGAACTACAATGAGCAGTTCTTC
V: TRBV15; D: NA; J: TRBJ2-5; size: once; CDR3: CATSRDSTGDFGETQYF; DNA: TGTGCCACCAGCAGAGATTCTACGGGAGATTTCGGGGAGACCCAGTACTTC
V: TRBV5-6; D: NA; J: TRBJ2-7; size: NA; CDR3: CASSWRARSSYEQYF; DNA: TGTGCCAGCAGCTGGAGGGCCCGAAGCAGCTACGAGCAGTACTTC
V: TRBV18; D: NA; J: TRBJ1-2; size: NA; CDR3: CASSRDQGNYGYTF; DNA: TGTGCCAGCTCACGAGACCAGGGAAACTATGGCTACACCTTC
V: TRBV2; D: NA; J: TRBJ2-5; size: NA; CDR3: CASSLRLDSQETQYF; DNA: TGTGCCAGCAGCCTACGACTCGACTCCCAAGAGACCCAGTACTTC
V: TRBV27; D: TRBD1; J: TRBJ1-1; size: NA; CDR3: CASSAGTVSTEAFF; DNA: TGTGCCAGCAGTGCCGGGACAGTGAGCACTGAAGCTTTCTTT
V: TRBV5-4; D: TRBD2; J: TRBJ2-3; size: once; CDR3: CASRRLAGEGDTQYF; DNA: TGTGCCAGCAGACGACTAGCGGGAGAGGGGGATACGCAGTATTTT
V: TRBV7-3; D: TRBD1; J: TRBJ2-3; size: NA; CDR3: CASSAGDRGLGTDTQYF; DNA: TGTGCCAGCAGCGCAGGAGACAGGGGGCTGGGCACAGATACGCAGTATTTT
V: TRBV2; D: TRBD1; J: TRBJ1-2; size: NA; CDR3: CARKGQAPSRYGYTF; DNA: TGTGCCAGAAAAGGACAGGCCCCGTCTCGTTATGGCTACACCTTC
V: TRBV5-6; D: NA; J: TRBJ2-3; size: NA; CDR3: CASSSTGMPPRNTQYF; DNA: TGTGCCAGCAGCTCAACCGGGATGCCTCCCAGGAATACGCAGTATTTT
V: TRBV2; D: TRBD2; J: TRBJ2-2; size: NA; CDR3: CASQVGLVTGELFF; DNA: TGTGCCAGCCAGGTGGGACTAGTCACCGGGGAGCTGTTTTTT
V: TRBV3-1/TRBV3-2; D: TRBD1; J: TRBJ1-2; size: once; CDR3: CASSQPSTGGNGYTF; DNA: TGTGCCAGCAGCCAACCCTCGACAGGGGGCAATGGCTACACCTTC
V: TRBV7-2; D: TRBD2; J: TRBJ2-1; size: once; CDR3: CASSPWTSGRPPFYNEQFF; DNA: TGTGCCAGCAGCCCGTGGACTAGCGGGAGGCCCCCTTTCTACAATGAGCAGTTCTTC
V: TRBV6-5; D: NA; J: TRBJ2-6; size: once; CDR3: CASTGGPPGANVLTF; DNA: TGTGCCAGCACCGGGGGACCCCCTGGGGCCAACGTCCTGACTTTC
V: TRBV11-2; D: NA; J: TRBJ2-7; size: NA; CDR3: CASSLTDYSSYEQYF; DNA: TGTGCCAGCAGCTTAACGGACTACTCATCCTACGAGCAGTACTTC